A selection of T cell receptor beta chains follows, all from one sample in a study of Ad26.COV2.S vaccination and SARS-CoV-2 variants. This table comes from immunoSEQ multiplex PCR, and its TCRdb copy is limited to in-frame clones, with some not included. The data show some 180,000 clones, around 90% seen once. Material: peripheral blood, obtained after recovery from COVID-19. These receptors all stem from a human donor who had recovered from COVID-19. Each CDR3 is given with its conserved first and last residue. D genes are given only for firm matches. Clone size, where shown, is once, few, many, or a class for clones that have expanded.

>TRBD2|TRBJ2-1|TRBV5-1|.
CASSLELAGGYSYNEQFF
TGCGCCAGCAGCTTGGAGTTAGCGGGAGGGTACTCCTACAATGAGCAGTTCTTC
>.|TRBJ1-3|TRBV5-1|.
CASSHSGDSGNTIYF
TGCGCCAGCAGTCATTCAGGGGACTCTGGAAACACCATATATTTT
>.|TRBJ2-5|TRBV5-5|.
CASSSLPGETQYF
TGTGCCAGCAGCTCACTACCGGGAGAGACCCAGTACTTC
>.|TRBJ2-7|TRBV30|.
CAWSRVREQYF
TGTGCCTGGAGTAGAGTCAGGGAGCAGTACTTC
>TRBD2|TRBJ2-3|TRBV7-2|.
CASSSRLAGATDTQYF
TGTGCCAGCAGCTCCAGACTAGCGGGAGCCACAGATACGCAGTATTTT
>TRBD2|TRBJ2-7|TRBV11-1|.
CASSFSGGTAEQYF
TGTGCCAGCAGCTTTAGCGGGGGGACGGCCGAGCAGTACTTC
>.|TRBJ2-7|TRBV20-1|.
CSARDGPEQYF
TGCAGTGCTAGAGATGGGCCCGAGCAGTACTTC
>.|TRBJ1-6|TRBV5-1|.
CASSLSWDSPLHF
TGCGCCAGCAGCTTGTCCTGGGATTCACCCCTCCACTTT
>.|TRBJ2-7|TRBV18|.
CASSPFGEFNSEQYF
TGTGCCAGCTCACCCTTTGGGGAGTTTAATTCCGAGCAGTACTTC
>.|TRBJ2-1|TRBV29-1|.
CSVEDLLAYEQFF
TGCAGCGTTGAAGATCTCCTAGCCTATGAGCAGTTCTTC
>TRBD1|TRBJ2-5|TRBV28|.
CASRRGRAETQYF
TGTGCCAGCAGGAGGGGGCGAGCGGAGACCCAGTACTTC
>.|TRBJ1-5|TRBV2|.
CASGGEHNQPQHF
TGTGCCTCCGGCGGAGAACACAATCAGCCCCAGCATTTT
>.|TRBJ2-3|TRBV24-1|.
CATSDPGHTDTQYF
TGTGCCACCAGTGACCCGGGCCACACAGATACGCAGTATTTT
>.|TRBJ1-5|TRBV19|.
CASRTQGTLNQPQHF
TGTGCCAGTAGGACACAGGGCACCCTCAATCAGCCCCAGCATTTT
>TRBD2|TRBJ2-1|TRBV5-1|.
CASSLATSGNNEQFF
TGCGCCAGCAGCTTGGCGACTAGCGGGAACAATGAGCAGTTCTTC
>TRBD2|TRBJ2-5|TRBV2|.
CASSAEPGGETQYF
TGTGCCAGCAGTGCAGAGCCGGGGGGGGAGACCCAGTACTTC
>TRBD2|TRBJ2-1|TRBV3-1/TRBV3-2|.
CASSQDGTRVEQFF
TGTGCCAGCAGCCAAGATGGGACTAGGGTTGAGCAGTTCTTC
>TRBD1|TRBJ1-5|TRBV6-5|.
CASSRGTGSNQPQHF
TGTGCCAGCAGTCGCGGGACAGGTAGCAATCAGCCCCAGCATTTT
>.|TRBJ1-1|TRBV5-1|.
CASSFWTGNTEAFF
TGCGCCAGCAGCTTCTGGACCGGGAACACTGAAGCTTTCTTT
>TRBD2|TRBJ2-7|TRBV13|.
CASSLTSGSPHEQYF
TGTGCCAGCAGCTTAACTAGCGGGAGCCCTCACGAGCAGTACTTC
>.|TRBJ2-3|TRBV3-1/TRBV3-2|once
CASSQDGVGSGPDTQYF
TGTGCCAGCAGCCAAGATGGAGTGGGGTCGGGCCCAGATACGCAGTATTTT
>.|TRBJ1-2|TRBV6-5|.
CASRPPGHRYGYTF
TGTGCCAGCAGACCGCCCGGACACCGCTATGGCTACACCTTC
>TRBD1|TRBJ2-7|TRBV30|.
CAWSPRDRAYEQYF
TGTGCCTGGAGCCCCCGGGACAGGGCCTACGAGCAGTACTTC
>TRBD1|TRBJ2-7|TRBV6-2/TRBV6-3|.
CASSWTGVSYEQYF
TGTGCCAGCAGTTGGACAGGCGTTTCCTACGAGCAGTACTTC
>.|TRBJ2-1|TRBV6-6|few
CASSYSRDEQFF
TGTGCCAGCAGTTACTCTCGGGATGAGCAGTTCTTC
>.|TRBJ1-2|TRBV15|few
CATSKGPNGYTF
TGTGCCACCAGCAAGGGACCGAATGGCTACACCTTC
>TRBD2|TRBJ2-3|TRBV29-1|.
CSVAGGAGDTQYF
TGCAGCGTTGCGGGGGGGGCGGGAGATACGCAGTATTTT
>.|TRBJ2-5|TRBV7-6|.
CASSIDGVPGTQYF
TGTGCCAGCAGCATCGACGGCGTACCTGGGACCCAGTACTTC
>.|TRBJ2-7|TRBV6-5|once
CASSSGTDFSYEQYF
TGTGCCAGCAGTTCCGGGACCGACTTTTCCTACGAGCAGTACTTC
>.|TRBJ2-5|TRBV12-3/TRBV12-4|.
CASSFGETQYF
TGTGCCAGCAGTTTCGGGGAGACCCAGTACTTC
>TRBD2|TRBJ2-2|TRBV19|.
CASSISPSGGQTGELFF
TGTGCCAGTAGTATTTCCCCTAGCGGGGGGCAAACCGGGGAGCTGTTTTTT
>.|TRBJ2-2|TRBV12-3/TRBV12-4|.
CAPTLELFF
TGTGCCCCCACGCTTGAGCTGTTTTTT
>TRBD1|TRBJ1-1|TRBV7-8|.
CASSPRDRVTEAFF
TGTGCCAGCAGCCCCAGGGACAGGGTTACTGAAGCTTTCTTT
>TRBD1|TRBJ2-3|TRBV2|.
CASSQDRLSTDTQYF
TGTGCCAGCAGCCAGGACAGGCTAAGCACAGATACGCAGTATTTT
>.|TRBJ2-6|TRBV10-3|.
CAISESRQKGYGANVLTF
TGTGCCATCAGTGAGTCCCGCCAAAAGGGGTATGGGGCCAACGTCCTGACTTTC
>TRBD2|TRBJ2-4|TRBV28|once
CASSHPRTSGGWDIQYF
TGTGCCAGCAGTCACCCCCGGACTAGCGGGGGGTGGGACATTCAGTACTTC
>TRBD2|TRBJ2-5|TRBV6-2/TRBV6-3|once
CASSPARLAGGPLRETQYF
TGTGCCAGCAGTCCCGCCCGACTAGCGGGAGGGCCGTTACGAGAGACCCAGTACTTC
>TRBD2|TRBJ2-7|TRBV5-5|.
CASSLGGGGVQYF
TGTGCCAGCAGCTTGGGGGGCGGGGGTGTGCAGTACTTC
>TRBD1|TRBJ2-7|TRBV19|.
CASSAGTDSYEQYF
TGTGCCAGTAGTGCAGGGACAGACTCCTACGAGCAGTACTTC
>TRBD2|TRBJ2-5|TRBV11-2|.
CASSFSSGAGGETQYF
TGTGCCAGCAGCTTCTCCTCAGGGGCGGGAGGCGAGACCCAGTACTTC
>.|TRBJ1-2|TRBV18|.
CASSPGSNPGGYTF
TGTGCCAGCTCACCCGGGTCAAATCCGGGTGGCTACACCTTC
>.|TRBJ1-2|TRBV6-5|.
CASSSPRGGGYTF
TGTGCCAGCAGTTCCCCCAGGGGCGGTGGCTACACCTTC
>.|TRBJ1-1|TRBV5-1|.
CASSLVGSSTFF
TGCGCCAGCAGCTTGGTAGGCAGTTCAACTTTCTTT
>TRBD1|TRBJ2-7|TRBV12-5|.
CASGLVTGGSEQYF
TGTGCTAGTGGTTTGGTAACAGGGGGGAGCGAGCAGTACTTC
>.|TRBJ2-7|TRBV7-8|.
CASRTGLPYEQYF
TGTGCCAGCAGGACCGGGCTTCCCTACGAGCAGTACTTC
>.|TRBJ2-7|TRBV5-5|once
CASSSTGRSYEQYF
TGTGCCAGCAGCTCGACGGGACGCTCCTACGAGCAGTACTTC
>.|TRBJ1-2|TRBV11-2|.
CASSPGRGSLGYTF
TGTGCCAGCAGCCCGGGCCGGGGATCTCTCGGCTACACCTTC
>.|TRBJ1-1|TRBV19|.
CASSPVRAEAFF
TGTGCCAGTAGTCCCGTAAGGGCTGAAGCTTTCTTT
>.|TRBJ2-3|TRBV6-4|few
CASSDSPDLGTDTQYF
TGTGCCAGCAGTGACTCACCAGACCTAGGGACAGATACGCAGTATTTT